These 20 T cell receptor beta chains came from one sample sequenced in a study of metastatic and nonmetastatic thyroid tumors. TCRdb reanalyzed the PCR reads via MiXCR. Counted here are tens of thousands of clones, approximately 22% occurring once; the ten biggest clones make up 4% to 5.5%. Every patient was untreated before thyroid surgery. The sample was adjacent normal tissue. Receptors were obtained from a female donor with papillary thyroid cancer or a benign thyroid nodule (not recorded which). Some clones in this sample may be carry-over from other donors' samples.

This clone was counted ten times or more. This sequence joins TRBV9 and TRBJ2-5, with 10 positions matching TRBD1. V was clipped by 2 bases and J by 5 bases; unmatched bases: 6. The CDR3 has 15 residues. CDR1 is SGDLS, CDR2 YYNGEE, per germline. CDR3 protein: CASSVDRGRWETQYF. DNA for the CDR3: TGTGCCAGCAGCGTTGACAGGGGGCGATGGGAGACCCAGTACTTC.

A few counts support this clone. At one boundary the junction diverges from the germline segment, which might be a read error. The chain recombines TRBV27 with TRBJ1-3, with D unclear. The CDR3 has 15 amino acids. Germline-derived CDR1 and CDR2 are MNHEY and SMNVEV (reference sequence). CDR3 nucleotides: TGTGCCAGCAGTTTATCCCTAACAGCTGGAAACGCCATATATTTT. As protein: CASSLSLTAGNAIYF.

The chain carries TRBV6-1 and TRBJ1-6; D perhaps matches TRBD1 (6 bases). Trimming took off 5 bases at V and 10 bases at J, with 12 bases between the two ends. Germline CDR1 reads MNHNS; CDR2 reads SASEGT. The CDR3 sequence is 13 residues long. CDR3 nucleotides: TGTGCCAGCAGTCTAGGACAGCACTCACCCCTCCACTTT. Its protein is CASSLGQHSPLHF.

This clone has just a few counts. One end of the junction varies from germline; a read error may be responsible. The chain uses TRBV27 and TRBJ1-1; D remains ambiguous. The CDR3 sequence is 11 residues long. Germline-derived CDR1 and CDR2 are MNHEY and SMNVEV (reference sequence). CDR3 protein: CASSVRGEASF. CDR3 coding DNA: TGTGCCAGCAGTGTACGTGGGGAAGCTTCCTTT.

This clone was detected a few times. V gene TRBV7-9 combines with J gene TRBJ2-7; tentatively, D is TRBD2 (6 bases). With 5 bases removed from V and 3 bases from J, the gap between germline ends came to 14 bases. This CDR3 is 14 amino acids long. The V gene's germline CDR1 is SEHNR and CDR2 FQNEAQ (reference sequence). The CDR3 loop reads CASSPAGYNYEQYF. The CDR3 nucleotides are TGTGCCAGCAGCCCTGCGGGATACAACTACGAGCAGTACTTC.

This chain links TRBV11-1 with TRBJ1-6; D is unclear. CDR1 is SGHAT, CDR2 FQDESV, per germline (reference sequence). The CDR3 covers 15 residues. The V end lost 2 bases, the J end lost 5 bases, and 10 bases lay between the germline ends. The CDR3 loop reads CASSLQPGNNSPLHF. The CDR3 nucleotides are TGTGCCAGCAGCTTACAGCCGGGGAATAATTCACCCCTCCACTTT. Full variable domain (remainder filled in from reference TRBV11-1 and TRBJ1-6): EAEVAQSPRYKITEKSQAVAFWCDPISGHATLYWYRQILGQGPELLVQFQDESVVDDSQLPKDRFSAERLKGVDSTLKIQPAELGDSAMYLCASSLQPGNNSPLHFGNGTRLTVT.

This clone was picked up a small number of times. The V and J genes are TRBV2 and TRBJ1-2; D remains unclear. This CDR3 spans 13 amino acids. Germline CDR1 and CDR2: SNHLY and FYNNEI. The V end was cut by 8 bases, the J end by 2 bases, with 12 bases between. CDR3 in DNA: TGTGCCAGCCGGACGGCTATAAACTATGGCTACACCTTC. It yields the protein CASRTAINYGYTF.

V is TRBV14 and J is TRBJ2-7, with D possibly being TRBD1 (5 bases). There are 16 residues in the CDR3. Trimming cost V 0 bases and J 5 bases, with 17 bases left between them. Germline values: CDR1 SGHDN, CDR2 FVKESK. CDR3 protein: CASSQDWFRWGDEQYF. CDR3 nucleotides: TGTGCCAGCAGCCAAGATTGGTTTAGATGGGGCGACGAGCAGTACTTC.

The chain combines TRBV6-1 with TRBJ1-1; D not certain. From germline, CDR1 is MNHNS and CDR2 SASEGT. This CDR3 comprises 11 residues. Trimming stripped 7 bases from V and 4 bases from J, with 7 bases between. Written as DNA, the CDR3 is TGTGCCAGCAAAGGTTCCACTGAAGCTTTCTTT. This gives the protein CASKGSTEAFF.

The table lists this clone with many counts. This rearrangement joins TRBV30 to TRBJ1-4, with 7 bases lining up with TRBD1. Germline trimming cut 4 bases from V and 7 bases from J; bases unmatched to any gene: 3. The CDR3 extends over 12 amino acids. CDR1 GTSNPN and CDR2 SVGIG come from the germline V gene (reference sequence). The CDR3 loop is CAWNRGSEKLFF. The CDR3 region has the DNA TGTGCCTGGAACAGGGGAAGTGAAAAACTGTTTTTT.

This clone has ten or more counts. The rearrangement uses TRBV5-6 and TRBJ1-2; unclear D gene. Trimming left V 1 base short and J 0 bases short, with 10 bases between. CDR3 length equals 15 residues. The V gene's germline CDR1 is SGHDT and CDR2 YYEEEE. CDR3 sequence reads: CASSLFATANYGYTF. DNA of the CDR3: TGTGCCAGCAGCTTGTTTGCCACGGCTAACTATGGCTACACCTTC. Drawing the rest from reference TRBV5-6 and TRBJ1-2, the complete variable domain is DAGVTQSPTHLIKTRGQQVTLRCSPKSGHDTVSWYQQALGQGPQFIFQYYEEEERQRGNFPDRFSGHQFPNYSSELNVNALLLGDSALYLCASSLFATANYGYTFGSGTRLTVV.

This clone turned up a few times. Relative to the germline gene, one junction end is altered; a read error may explain this. The J gene is TRBJ2-2, the V gene TRBV6-2 or TRBV6-3; no clear D. The CDR3 runs 14 residues. Germline CDR1 reads MNHEY; CDR2 reads SVGEGT. The DNA of the CDR3 is TGTGCCAGCATTAGGCTACCGGAGACCGCGGAGCTGTTTTTT. Its translation is CASIRLPETAELFF.

This clone showed up many times. This chain joins TRBV19 and TRBJ1-5, with D possibly matching TRBD1 (6 bases). This CDR3 comprises 16 residues. V lost 5 bases and J 0 bases, leaving 14 bases between the germline ends. Germline V CDR1 and CDR2: LNHDA, SQIVND (reference sequence). The CDR3 sequence: CASSPTTGNSNQPQHF. The DNA of the CDR3 is TGTGCCAGTAGTCCCACCACAGGGAATAGCAATCAGCCCCAGCATTTT.

This clone was recorded many times. This rearrangement joins TRBV9 to TRBJ2-5; D possibly corresponds to TRBD1 (6 bases). From germline, CDR1 is SGDLS and CDR2 YYNGEE. Trimming removed 4 bases at V and 1 base at J, with 14 bases between. This CDR3 region has 15 residues. CDR3 sequence: CASSITGSSQETQYF. The CDR3 DNA reads TGTGCCAGCAGCATAACAGGGTCCTCCCAAGAGACCCAGTACTTC.

The sample holds a few counts of this clone. V gene TRBV19 combines with J gene TRBJ2-1, with D possibly being TRBD1 (6 bases). Germline CDR1 and CDR2: LNHDA and SQIVND (reference sequence). The CDR3 loop spans 15 amino acids. Trimming left V 11 bases short and J 14 bases short, with 31 bases between. CDR3 in DNA: TGTGCCGACTCTAGGGGGAACCTCGGATACAATAAGAAGTTCTTC. Its translation: CADSRGNLGYNKKFF.

By sample fraction, this clone is medium-sized. The J gene is TRBJ2-3, the V gene TRBV12-5; D is undetermined. The CDR3 length is 13 residues. Between the trimmed V and J ends, which lost 7 bases and 4 bases, there was a span of 12 bases. Germline V gives CDR1 LGHNT, CDR2 FRNRAP. Here the CDR3 reads CASALSQADTQYF. In DNA form, the CDR3 reads TGTGCTAGTGCCCTGTCCCAGGCAGATACGCAGTATTTT.

This clone was recorded at least ten times. The rearrangement links TRBV11-2 to TRBJ1-2; no definite D call. Trimming removed 5 bases from V and 4 bases from J, with 8 bases in between. The CDR3 is 12 amino acids. Germline values: CDR1 SGHAT, CDR2 FQNNGV. Here the CDR3 DNA reads TGTGCCAGCAGCCGGGAGGGCTATGGCTACACCTTC. It encodes CASSREGYGYTF.

This clone was recorded a few times. It may be a read error: a sequence one base away is much more abundant. At the DNA level, this CDR3 is encoded by other sequences in the same sample as well. This chain uses TRBV10-3 with TRBJ2-1; D remains ambiguous. The CDR3 has 11 amino acids. Germline CDR1 is ENHRY and CDR2 is SYGVKD. V lost 6 bases and J lost 8, with 8 bases in between. Written as DNA, the CDR3 is TGTGCCATCAGCGGTAGCCATGAGCAGTTCTTC. It is translated as CAISGSHEQFF.

This clone has more than one count but fewer than ten. CDR3 sequence reads: CASIQSVSEQYF. DNA of the CDR3: TGTGCCAGCATCCAATCAGTTTCCGAGCAGTACTTC. The chain combines TRBV6-1 with TRBJ2-7; no clear D gene. Germline lookup yields CDR1 MNHNS and CDR2 SASEGT. Trimming cost V 7 bases and J 6 bases, with 13 bases left between them. CDR3 length: 12 residues.

The chain combines TRBV20-1 with TRBJ2-7; 9 bases line up with TRBD1. The CDR3 is made up of 13 amino acids. Looked up from germline, CDR1 is DFQATT and CDR2 is SNEGSKA (reference sequence). J lost 4 bases, V lost 6 bases, and 7 bases had no gene match. The CDR3 loop is CSARDRAIYEQYF. The CDR3 nucleotides are TGCAGTGCACGGGACAGGGCTATTTACGAGCAGTACTTC.